This TCR beta chain was captured in a study of shared clonotypes between healthy human individuals. Study overall: Aged 18 to 49, the donors were two women and a few men. CD8 memory received one plate per donor, CD8 naive two, CD4 memory three and CD4 naive three.

The study ran the assay at deep level. Template for every sorted-subset replicate PCR totaled 150 to 250 ng DNA, roughly 30,000 T cell genomes. Assay: immunoSEQ multiplex PCR; the TCRdb copy retains only in-frame clones and omits some. The table has about 1.4 million clones, around 95% seen once. The clonotype comes from a man aged 25-45 years in good health. Material for sequencing was naive CD4+ T cells sorted from blood. Specified subset: CD45RA+ positively selected.

The CDR3 bases are TGCGCCAGCAGCCCCCAGCCTAGCGGTTCGAACACCGGGGAGCTGTTTTTT. This sequence encodes CASSPQPSGSNTGELFF. The chain carries TRBV5-1 and TRBJ2-2; 7 bases map to TRBD2. J lost 0 bases, V lost 4 bases, and 9 bases had no gene match. This CDR3 is built from 17 residues. CDR1 SGHRS and CDR2 YFSETQ come from the germline V gene.